This T cell receptor beta chain was sequenced for a study of human T cells and chemical hapten exposure. Time point described: patch test 1, 2 weeks after DPC sensitization. Treatment of the sample: therapeutic diphenylcyclopropenone sensitization with weekly scalp DPC. This clonotype was seen a few times. The CDR3 loop spans 15 amino acids. CDR1 LNHNV and CDR2 YYDKDF come from the germline V gene (reference sequence). Trimming removed 1 base from V and 4 bases from J; junction bases left unmatched: 6. TCRdb reprocessed the RACE reads via MiXCR and lists one record per CDR3 protein. The sample carries roughly 180,000 distinct CDR3 sequences, around 24% recorded once.

The chain carries TRBV15 and TRBJ1-2; TRBD1 matches at 7 bases. The sequencing used whole blood, collected in connection with sensitization to the hapten diphenylcyclopropenone (DPC). The source of this sequence is a woman in her fifties or sixties with alopecia areata. Some clones in this sample may be carry-over from other donors' samples. The CDR3 DNA sequence: TGTGCCACCAGCAGAGGGGCAGGGGGTTCCTATGGCTACACCTTC. It translates to CATSRGAGGSYGYTF.